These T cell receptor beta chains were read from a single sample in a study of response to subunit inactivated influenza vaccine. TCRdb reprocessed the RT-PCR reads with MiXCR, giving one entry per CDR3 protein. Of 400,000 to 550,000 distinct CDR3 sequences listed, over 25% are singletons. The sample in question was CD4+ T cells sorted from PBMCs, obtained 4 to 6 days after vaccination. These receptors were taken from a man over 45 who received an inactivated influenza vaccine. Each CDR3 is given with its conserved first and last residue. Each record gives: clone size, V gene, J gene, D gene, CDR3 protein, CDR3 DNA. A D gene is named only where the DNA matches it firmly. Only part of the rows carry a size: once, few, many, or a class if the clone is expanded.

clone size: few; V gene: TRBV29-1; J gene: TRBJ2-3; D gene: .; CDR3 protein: CSVGFIRTISMGTDTQYF; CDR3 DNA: TGCAGCGTTGGTTTCATAAGAACAATATCTATGGGCACAGATACGCAGTATTTT
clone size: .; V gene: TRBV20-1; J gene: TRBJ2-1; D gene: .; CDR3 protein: CSATSRVRSYNEQFF; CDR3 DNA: TGCAGTGCTACCAGCCGAGTACGCTCCTACAATGAGCAGTTCTTC
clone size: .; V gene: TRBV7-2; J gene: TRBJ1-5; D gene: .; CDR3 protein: CASSLANQGQPQHF; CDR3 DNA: TGTGCCAGCAGCTTAGCAAACCAGGGGCAGCCCCAGCATTTT
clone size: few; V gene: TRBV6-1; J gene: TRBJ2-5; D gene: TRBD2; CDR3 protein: CASRVPGGPETQYF; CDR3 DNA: TGTGCCAGCAGAGTGCCGGGGGGGCCTGAGACCCAGTACTTC
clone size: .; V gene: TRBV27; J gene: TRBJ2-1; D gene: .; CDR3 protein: CATGKPHAGQRQFF; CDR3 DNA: TGTGCCACTGGGAAACCGCATGCTGGGCAGCGGCAGTTCTTC
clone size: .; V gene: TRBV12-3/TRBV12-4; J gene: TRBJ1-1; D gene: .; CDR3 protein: CASSQNRAEAFF; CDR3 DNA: TGTGCCAGCAGCCAAAACAGGGCTGAAGCTTTCTTT
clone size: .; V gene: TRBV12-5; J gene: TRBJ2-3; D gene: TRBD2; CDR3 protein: CASGPRLAASTDTQYF; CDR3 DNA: TGTGCTAGTGGACCCAGACTAGCGGCTAGCACAGATACGCAGTATTTT
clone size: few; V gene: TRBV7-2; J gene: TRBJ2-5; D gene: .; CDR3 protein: CASSLLYQETQYF; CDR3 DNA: TGTGCCAGCAGCCTACTTTATCAAGAGACCCAGTACTTC
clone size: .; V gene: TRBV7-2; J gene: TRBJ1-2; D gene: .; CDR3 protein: CASSRDKPYGYTF; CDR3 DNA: TGTGCCAGCAGCCGTGACAAGCCCTATGGCTACACCTTC
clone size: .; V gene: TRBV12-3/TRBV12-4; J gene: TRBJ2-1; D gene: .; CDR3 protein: CASSSTGPQFF; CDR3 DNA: TGTGCCAGCAGTTCTACAGGACCGCAGTTCTTC
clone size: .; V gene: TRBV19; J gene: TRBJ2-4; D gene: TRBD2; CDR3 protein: CASSRLGAGAKNIQYF; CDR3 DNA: TGTGCCAGTAGTCGCTTGGGAGCGGGAGCCAAAAACATTCAGTACTTT
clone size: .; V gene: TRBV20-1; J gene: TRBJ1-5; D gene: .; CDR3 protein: CSATKDSSGNQPQHF; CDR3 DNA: TGCAGTGCTACCAAGGACAGCTCCGGCAATCAGCCCCAGCATTTT
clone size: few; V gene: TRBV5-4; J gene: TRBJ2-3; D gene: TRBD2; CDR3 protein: CASSLEGGGARDTQYF; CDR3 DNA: TGTGCCAGCAGCTTGGAAGGCGGGGGGGCGCGGGATACGCAGTATTTT
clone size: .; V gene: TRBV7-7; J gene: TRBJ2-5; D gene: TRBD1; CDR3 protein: CASSLDRGLSETQYF; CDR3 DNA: TGTGCCAGCAGCTTAGACAGGGGGCTTTCGGAGACCCAGTACTTC
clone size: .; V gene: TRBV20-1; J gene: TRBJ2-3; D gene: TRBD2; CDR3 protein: CSASQLAGDTDTQYF; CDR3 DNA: TGCAGTGCTAGCCAACTAGCGGGGGACACAGATACGCAGTATTTT
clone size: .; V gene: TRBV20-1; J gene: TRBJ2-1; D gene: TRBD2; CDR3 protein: CSARVSFRTGLASNEQFF; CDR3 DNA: TGCAGTGCTAGAGTTAGCTTTCGGACTGGACTAGCGTCCAATGAGCAGTTCTTC
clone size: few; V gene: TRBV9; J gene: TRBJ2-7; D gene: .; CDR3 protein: CASSQSSGGGYEQYF; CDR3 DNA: TGTGCCAGCAGCCAATCCTCAGGAGGGGGCTACGAGCAGTACTTC
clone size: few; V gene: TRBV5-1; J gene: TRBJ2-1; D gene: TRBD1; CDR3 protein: CASSLGFGTGNNEQFF; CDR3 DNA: TGCGCCAGCAGCTTGGGATTTGGGACAGGCAACAATGAGCAGTTCTTC
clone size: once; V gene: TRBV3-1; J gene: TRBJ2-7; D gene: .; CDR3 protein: CASSQVLLGEQYF; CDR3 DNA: TGTGCCAGCAGCCAAGTATTATTGGGCGAGCAGTACTTC
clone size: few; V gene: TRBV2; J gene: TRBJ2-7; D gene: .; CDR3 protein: CASSEGLPPYEQYF; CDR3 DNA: TGTGCCAGCAGTGAAGGCCTTCCACCCTACGAGCAGTACTTC
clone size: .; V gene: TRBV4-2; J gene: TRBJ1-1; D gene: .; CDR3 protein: CASSQQKMNTEAFF; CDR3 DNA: TGTGCCAGCAGCCAACAGAAGATGAACACTGAAGCTTTCTTT
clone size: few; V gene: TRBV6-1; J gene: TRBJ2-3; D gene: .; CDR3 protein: CASSEVLRDTQYF; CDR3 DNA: TGTGCCAGCAGTGAAGTCCTGCGAGATACGCAGTATTTT
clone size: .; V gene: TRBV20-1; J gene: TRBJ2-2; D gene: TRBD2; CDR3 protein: CSAKTTSGDAGELFF; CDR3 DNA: TGCAGTGCTAAAACGACTAGCGGGGACGCCGGGGAGCTGTTTTTT
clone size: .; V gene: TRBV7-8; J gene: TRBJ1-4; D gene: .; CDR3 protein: CASSPRWAGSNEKLFF; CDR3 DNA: TGTGCCAGCAGCCCACGGTGGGCAGGGAGTAATGAAAAACTGTTTTTT
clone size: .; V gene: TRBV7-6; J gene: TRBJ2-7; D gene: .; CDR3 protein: CASSLVEEATQYF; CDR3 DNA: TGTGCCAGCAGCTTAGTGGAGGAAGCGACGCAGTACTTC
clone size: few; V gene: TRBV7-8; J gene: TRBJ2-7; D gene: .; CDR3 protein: CASSLEGSAYEQYF; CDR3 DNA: TGTGCCAGCAGCTTAGAGGGTAGCGCCTACGAGCAGTACTTC
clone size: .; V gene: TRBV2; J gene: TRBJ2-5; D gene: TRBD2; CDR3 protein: CASAGGRQETQYF; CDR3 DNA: TGTGCCAGCGCGGGAGGGAGACAAGAGACCCAGTACTTC
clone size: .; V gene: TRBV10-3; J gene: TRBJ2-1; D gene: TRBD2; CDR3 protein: CAISEGSGRLSYNEQFF; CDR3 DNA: TGTGCCATCAGTGAAGGTAGCGGGAGACTCTCCTACAATGAGCAGTTCTTC
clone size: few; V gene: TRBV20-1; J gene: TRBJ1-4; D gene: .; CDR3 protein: CSARRGGGDEKLFF; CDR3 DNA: TGCAGTGCTAGAAGAGGGGGAGGAGATGAAAAACTGTTTTTT
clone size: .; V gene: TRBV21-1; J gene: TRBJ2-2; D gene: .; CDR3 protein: CASSPKGRDGRTGELFF; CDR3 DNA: TGTGCCAGCAGCCCAAAGGGGAGGGACGGACGGACCGGGGAGCTGTTTTTT
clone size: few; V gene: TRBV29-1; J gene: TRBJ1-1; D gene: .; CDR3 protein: CSAAQGNTEAFF; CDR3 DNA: TGCAGCGCGGCACAGGGGAACACTGAAGCTTTCTTT
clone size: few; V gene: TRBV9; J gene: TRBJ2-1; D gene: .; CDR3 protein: CASSQGGGTYNEQFF; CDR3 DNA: TGTGCCAGCAGCCAGGGAGGGGGGACGTACAATGAGCAGTTCTTC
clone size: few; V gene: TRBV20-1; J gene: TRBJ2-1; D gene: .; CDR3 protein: CSARDARGNEQFF; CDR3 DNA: TGCAGTGCTAGAGATGCGAGGGGCAATGAGCAGTTCTTC
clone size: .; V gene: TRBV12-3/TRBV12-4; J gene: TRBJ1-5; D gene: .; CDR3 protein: CASSLAPGAGQPQHF; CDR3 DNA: TGTGCCAGCAGTTTAGCGCCCGGGGCGGGTCAGCCCCAGCATTTT
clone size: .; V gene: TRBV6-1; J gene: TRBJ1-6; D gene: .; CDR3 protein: CASSSGSVGNSPLHF; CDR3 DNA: TGTGCCAGCAGCTCTGGATCAGTGGGGAATTCACCCCTCCACTTT
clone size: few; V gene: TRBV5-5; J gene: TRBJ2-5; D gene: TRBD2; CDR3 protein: CASSLGTSGGWETQYF; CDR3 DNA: TGTGCCAGCAGCTTGGGGACTAGCGGGGGATGGGAGACCCAGTACTTC
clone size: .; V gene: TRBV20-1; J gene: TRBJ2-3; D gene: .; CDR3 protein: CSARGQRDTQYF; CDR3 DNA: TGCAGTGCTAGAGGGCAAAGAGATACGCAGTATTTT
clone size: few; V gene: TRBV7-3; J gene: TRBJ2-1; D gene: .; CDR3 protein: CASSLKGTDSEQFF; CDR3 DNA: TGTGCCAGCAGCTTAAAGGGGACGGATAGTGAGCAGTTCTTC
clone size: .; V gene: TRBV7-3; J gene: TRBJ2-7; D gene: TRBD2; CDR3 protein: CASSLMSSGPYEQYF; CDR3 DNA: TGTGCCAGCAGCTTAATGTCTAGCGGACCCTACGAGCAGTACTTC
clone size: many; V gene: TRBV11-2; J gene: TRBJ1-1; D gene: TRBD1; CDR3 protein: CASSGYRGLGDTEAFF; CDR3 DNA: TGTGCCAGCAGCGGTTACAGGGGGCTCGGTGACACTGAAGCTTTCTTT
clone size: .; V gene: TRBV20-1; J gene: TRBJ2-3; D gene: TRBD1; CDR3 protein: CSADPGQLTDTQYF; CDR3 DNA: TGCAGTGCAGACCCGGGACAGTTGACAGATACGCAGTATTTT
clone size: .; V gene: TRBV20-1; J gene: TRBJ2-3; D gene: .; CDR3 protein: CSARKGGQQKRDTQYF; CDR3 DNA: TGCAGTGCTAGAAAGGGCGGACAGCAAAAGAGGGATACGCAGTATTTT
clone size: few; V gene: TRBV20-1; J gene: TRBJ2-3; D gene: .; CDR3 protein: CSARDYWWGSTDTQYF; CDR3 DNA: TGCAGTGCTAGAGATTATTGGTGGGGTAGCACAGATACGCAGTATTTT
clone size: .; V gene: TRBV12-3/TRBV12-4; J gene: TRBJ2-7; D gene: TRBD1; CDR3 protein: CASSPRDRGSEQYF; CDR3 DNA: TGTGCCAGCAGTCCCCGGGACAGGGGATCCGAGCAGTACTTC
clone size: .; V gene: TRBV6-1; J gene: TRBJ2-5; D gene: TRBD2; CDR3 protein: CASSGSTSGPQETQYF; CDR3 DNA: TGTGCCAGCAGTGGTTCGACTAGCGGTCCCCAAGAGACCCAGTACTTC
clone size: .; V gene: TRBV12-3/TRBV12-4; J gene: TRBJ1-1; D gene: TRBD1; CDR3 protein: CASSAHGTGGTEAFF; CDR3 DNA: TGTGCCAGCAGTGCCCACGGGACAGGGGGCACTGAAGCTTTCTTT
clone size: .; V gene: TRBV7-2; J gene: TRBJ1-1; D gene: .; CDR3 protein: CASSPDSTSNTEAFF; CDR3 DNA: TGTGCCAGCAGCCCTGACTCAACTTCGAACACTGAAGCTTTCTTT
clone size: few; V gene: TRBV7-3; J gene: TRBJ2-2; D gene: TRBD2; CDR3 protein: CASSLLPSGRAEANTGELFF; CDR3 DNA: TGTGCCAGCAGCTTATTGCCTAGCGGGAGGGCAGAGGCGAACACCGGGGAGCTGTTTTTT